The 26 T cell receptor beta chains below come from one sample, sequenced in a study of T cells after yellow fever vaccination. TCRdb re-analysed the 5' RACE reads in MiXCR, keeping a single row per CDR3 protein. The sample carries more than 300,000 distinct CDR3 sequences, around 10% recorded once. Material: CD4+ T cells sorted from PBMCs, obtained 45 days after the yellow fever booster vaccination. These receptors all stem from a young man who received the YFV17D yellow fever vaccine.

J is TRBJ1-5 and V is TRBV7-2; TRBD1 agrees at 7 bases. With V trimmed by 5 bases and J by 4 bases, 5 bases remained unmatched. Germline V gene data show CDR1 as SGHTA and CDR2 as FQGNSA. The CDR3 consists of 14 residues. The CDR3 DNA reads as TGTGCCAGCAGCCGAGCAGGGGGTAATCAGCCCCAGCATTTT. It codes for CASSRAGGNQPQHF.

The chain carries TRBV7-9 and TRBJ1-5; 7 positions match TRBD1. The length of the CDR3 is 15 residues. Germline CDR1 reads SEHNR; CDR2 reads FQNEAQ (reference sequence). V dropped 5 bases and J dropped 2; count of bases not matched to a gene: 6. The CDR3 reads CASSPRGVGNQPQHF. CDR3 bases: TGTGCCAGCAGCCCCAGGGGGGTTGGCAATCAGCCCCAGCATTTT.

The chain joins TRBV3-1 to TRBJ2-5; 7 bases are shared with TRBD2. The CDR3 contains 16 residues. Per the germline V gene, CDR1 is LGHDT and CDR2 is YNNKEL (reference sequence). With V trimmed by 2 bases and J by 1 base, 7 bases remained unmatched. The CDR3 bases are TGTGCCAGCAGCCAACTCCCCGGGACTATCCAAGAGACCCAGTACTTC. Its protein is CASSQLPGTIQETQYF.

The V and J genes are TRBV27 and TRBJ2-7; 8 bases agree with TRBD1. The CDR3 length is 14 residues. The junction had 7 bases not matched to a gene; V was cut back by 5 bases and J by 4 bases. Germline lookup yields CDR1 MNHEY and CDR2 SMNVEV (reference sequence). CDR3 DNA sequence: TGTGCCAGCAGTCGGATCCAGGGGGCTTACGAGCAGTACTTC. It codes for CASSRIQGAYEQYF.

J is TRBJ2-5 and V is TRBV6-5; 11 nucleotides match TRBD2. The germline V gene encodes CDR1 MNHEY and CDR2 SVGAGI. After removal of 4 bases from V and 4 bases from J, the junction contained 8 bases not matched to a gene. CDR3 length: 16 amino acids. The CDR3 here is CASSFIAGGPGETQYF. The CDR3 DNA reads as TGTGCCAGCAGTTTTATAGCGGGGGGGCCGGGAGAGACCCAGTACTTC.

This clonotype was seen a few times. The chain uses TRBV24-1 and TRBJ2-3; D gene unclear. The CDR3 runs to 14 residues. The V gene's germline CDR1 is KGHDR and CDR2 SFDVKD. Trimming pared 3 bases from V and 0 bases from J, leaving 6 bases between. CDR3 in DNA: TGTGCCACCAGTGATCCCAGGAGCACAGATACGCAGTATTTT. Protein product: CATSDPRSTDTQYF.

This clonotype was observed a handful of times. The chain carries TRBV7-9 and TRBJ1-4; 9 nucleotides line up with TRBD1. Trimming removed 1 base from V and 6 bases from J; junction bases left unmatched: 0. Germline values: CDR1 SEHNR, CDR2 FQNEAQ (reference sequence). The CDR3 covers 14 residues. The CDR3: CASSLDRGHEKLFF. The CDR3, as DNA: TGTGCCAGCAGCTTAGACAGGGGGCATGAAAAACTGTTTTTT.

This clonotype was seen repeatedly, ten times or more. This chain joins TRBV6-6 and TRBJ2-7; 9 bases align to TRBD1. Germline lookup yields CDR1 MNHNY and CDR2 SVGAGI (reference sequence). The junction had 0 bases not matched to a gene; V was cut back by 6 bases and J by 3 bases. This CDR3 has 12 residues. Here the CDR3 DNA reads TGTGCCAGCAGGGGACAGGGCTACGAGCAGTACTTC. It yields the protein CASRGQGYEQYF.

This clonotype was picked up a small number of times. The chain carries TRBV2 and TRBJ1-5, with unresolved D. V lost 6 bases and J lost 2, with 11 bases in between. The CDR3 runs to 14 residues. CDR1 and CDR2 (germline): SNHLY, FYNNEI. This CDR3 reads CASRRAEGNQPQHF. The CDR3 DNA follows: TGTGCCAGCAGGCGGGCCGAAGGCAATCAGCCCCAGCATTTT.

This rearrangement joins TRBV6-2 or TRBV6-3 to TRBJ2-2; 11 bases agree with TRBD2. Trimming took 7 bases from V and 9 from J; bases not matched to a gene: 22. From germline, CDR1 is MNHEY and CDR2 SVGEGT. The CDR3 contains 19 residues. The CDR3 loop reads CASKMAQGLAGGRDWELFF. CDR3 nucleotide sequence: TGTGCCAGCAAGATGGCCCAGGGTCTAGCGGGGGGCCGGGACTGGGAGCTGTTTTTT.

In DNA form, the CDR3 reads TGTGCCAGCAGCGTCGGGGGGGCCGAAAATGAGCAGTTCTTC. The encoded protein is CASSVGGAENEQFF. The chain uses TRBV9 and TRBJ2-1; 8 bases line up with TRBD2. This CDR3 region has 14 residues. The germline V gene has CDR1 SGDLS and CDR2 YYNGEE. J lost 7 bases, V lost 2 bases, and 5 bases had no gene match. The full variable domain, its missing parts supplied by reference TRBV9 and TRBJ2-1, is DSGVTQTPKHLITATGQRVTLRCSPRSGDLSVYWYQQSLDQGLQFLIQYYNGEERAKGNILERFSAQQFPDLHSELNLSSLELGDSALYFCASSVGGAENEQFFGPGTRLTVL.

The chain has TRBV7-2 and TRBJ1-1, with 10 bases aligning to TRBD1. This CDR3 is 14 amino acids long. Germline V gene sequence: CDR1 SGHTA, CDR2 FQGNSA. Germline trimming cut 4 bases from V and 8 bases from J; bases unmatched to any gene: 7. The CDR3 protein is CASSWGQGNGEAFF. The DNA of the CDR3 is TGTGCCAGCAGCTGGGGACAGGGGAATGGGGAAGCTTTCTTT.

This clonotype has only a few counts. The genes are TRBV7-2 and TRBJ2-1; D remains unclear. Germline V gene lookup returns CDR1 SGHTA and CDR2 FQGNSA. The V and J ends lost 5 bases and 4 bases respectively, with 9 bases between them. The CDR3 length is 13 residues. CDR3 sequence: CASSVIPYNEQFF. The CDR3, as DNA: TGTGCCAGCAGCGTAATACCTTACAATGAGCAGTTCTTC.

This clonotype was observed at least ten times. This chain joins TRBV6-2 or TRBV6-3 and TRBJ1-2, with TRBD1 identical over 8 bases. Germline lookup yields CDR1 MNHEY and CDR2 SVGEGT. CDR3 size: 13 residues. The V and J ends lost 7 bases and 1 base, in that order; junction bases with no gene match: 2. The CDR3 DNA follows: TGTGCCAGCACGGACAGGGATAACTATGGCTACACCTTC. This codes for CASTDRDNYGYTF.

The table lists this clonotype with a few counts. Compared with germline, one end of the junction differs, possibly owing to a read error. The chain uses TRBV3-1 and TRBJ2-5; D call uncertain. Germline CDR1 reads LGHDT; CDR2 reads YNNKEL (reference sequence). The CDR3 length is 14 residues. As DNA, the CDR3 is TGTGCCAGCAGCCAATGGGTCGAACAAGGGACCCAGTACTTC. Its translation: CASSQWVEQGTQYF.

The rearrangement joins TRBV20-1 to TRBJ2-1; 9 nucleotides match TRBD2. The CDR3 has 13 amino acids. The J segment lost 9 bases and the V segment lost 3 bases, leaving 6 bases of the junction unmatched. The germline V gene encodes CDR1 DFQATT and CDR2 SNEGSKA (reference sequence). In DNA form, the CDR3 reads TGCAGTGCTAGTCCAGCGGGGGGTCCTGAGCAGTTCTTC. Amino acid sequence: CSASPAGGPEQFF.

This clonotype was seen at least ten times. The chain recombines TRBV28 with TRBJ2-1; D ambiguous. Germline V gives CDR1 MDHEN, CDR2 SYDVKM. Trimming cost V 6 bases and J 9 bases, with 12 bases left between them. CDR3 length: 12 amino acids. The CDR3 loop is CASSSWGSEQFF. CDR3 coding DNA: TGTGCCAGCAGCAGCTGGGGAAGTGAGCAGTTCTTC.

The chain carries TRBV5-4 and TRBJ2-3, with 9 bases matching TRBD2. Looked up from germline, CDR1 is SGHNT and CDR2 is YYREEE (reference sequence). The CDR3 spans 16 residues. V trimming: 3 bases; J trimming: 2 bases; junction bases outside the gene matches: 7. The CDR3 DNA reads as TGTGCCAGCAGCTCAGCCGGGACTAGCTCCACAGATACGCAGTATTTT. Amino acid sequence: CASSSAGTSSTDTQYF.

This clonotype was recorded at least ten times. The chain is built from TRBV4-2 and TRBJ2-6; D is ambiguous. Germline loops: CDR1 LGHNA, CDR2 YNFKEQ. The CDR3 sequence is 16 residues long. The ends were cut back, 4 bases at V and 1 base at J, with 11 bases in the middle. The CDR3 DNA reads TGTGCCAGCAGCCCATTCGCCGATTCTGGGGCCAACGTCCTGACTTTC. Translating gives CASSPFADSGANVLTF.

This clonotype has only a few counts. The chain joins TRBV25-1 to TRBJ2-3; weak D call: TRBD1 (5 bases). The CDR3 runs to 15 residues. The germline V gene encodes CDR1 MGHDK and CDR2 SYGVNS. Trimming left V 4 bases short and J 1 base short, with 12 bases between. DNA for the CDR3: TGTGCCAGCAGTGGGCAGGGTAGCCGCACAGATACGCAGTATTTT. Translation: CASSGQGSRTDTQYF. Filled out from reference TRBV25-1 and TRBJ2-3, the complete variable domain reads EADIYQTPRYLVIGTGKKITLECSQTMGHDKMYWYQQDPGMELHLIHYSYGVNSTEKGDLSSESTVSRIRTEHFPLTLESARPSHTSQYLCASSGQGSRTDTQYFGPGTRLTVL.

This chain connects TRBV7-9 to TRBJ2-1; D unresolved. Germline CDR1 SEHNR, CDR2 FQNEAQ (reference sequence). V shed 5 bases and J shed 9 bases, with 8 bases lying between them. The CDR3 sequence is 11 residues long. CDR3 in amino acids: CASSPSREQFF. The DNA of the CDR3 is TGTGCCAGCAGCCCTAGTCGTGAGCAGTTCTTC.

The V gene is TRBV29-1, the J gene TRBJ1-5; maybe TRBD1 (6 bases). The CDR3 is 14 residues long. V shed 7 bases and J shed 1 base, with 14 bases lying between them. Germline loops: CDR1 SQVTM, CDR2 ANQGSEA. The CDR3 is CSGDIHGSNQPQHF. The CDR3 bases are TGCAGCGGGGACATACATGGGAGCAATCAGCCCCAGCATTTT.

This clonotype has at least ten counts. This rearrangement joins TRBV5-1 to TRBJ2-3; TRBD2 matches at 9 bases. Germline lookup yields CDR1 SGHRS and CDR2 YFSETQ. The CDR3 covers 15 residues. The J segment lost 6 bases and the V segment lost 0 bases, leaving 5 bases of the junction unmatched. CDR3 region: CASSLDSGGGDTQYF. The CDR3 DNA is TGCGCCAGCAGCTTGGATAGCGGGGGAGGCGATACGCAGTATTTT.

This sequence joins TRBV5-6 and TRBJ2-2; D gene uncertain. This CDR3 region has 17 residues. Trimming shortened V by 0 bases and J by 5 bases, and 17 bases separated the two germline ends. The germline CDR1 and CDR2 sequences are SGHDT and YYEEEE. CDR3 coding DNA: TGTGCCAGCAGCTTGGGGTGGAGTCTGGATGGAACCGGGGAGCTGTTTTTT. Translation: CASSLGWSLDGTGELFF.

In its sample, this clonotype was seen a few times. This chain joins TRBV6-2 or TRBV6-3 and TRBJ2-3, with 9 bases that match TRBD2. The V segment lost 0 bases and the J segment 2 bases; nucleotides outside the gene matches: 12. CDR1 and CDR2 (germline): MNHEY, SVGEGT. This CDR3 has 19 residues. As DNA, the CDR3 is TGTGCCAGCAGTTACTCCCCGAGGACTAGCGCAGGGTACACAGATACGCAGTATTTT. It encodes CASSYSPRTSAGYTDTQYF.

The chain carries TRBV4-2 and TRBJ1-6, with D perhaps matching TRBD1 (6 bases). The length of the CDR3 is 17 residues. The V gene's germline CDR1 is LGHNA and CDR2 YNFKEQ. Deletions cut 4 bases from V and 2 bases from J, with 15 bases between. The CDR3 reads CASSLGASGAYNSPLHF. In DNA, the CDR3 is TGTGCCAGCAGCCTGGGGGCGTCAGGGGCCTATAATTCACCCCTCCACTTT.